One sample yielded the 10 T cell receptor beta chains listed below, sequenced in a study of vaccination effects on CD4 cells after COVID-19. Their antigen targets remain unknown. Before sequencing took place, the ViraFEST assay used viral peptide pools to expand antigen-specific CD4+ T cells. A 10-day culture period preceded the isolation of CD4+ T cells. Either the BNT162b2 or mRNA-1273 vaccine was given to participants in two doses. This table comes from immunoSEQ multiplex PCR, and its TCRdb copy is limited to in-frame clones, with some not included. The sample lists 50,000 to 65,000 clones; 73% were seen once. The sample consisted of CD4+ T cells from PBMCs cultured with HCoV-229E spike peptides, taken after COVID-19 vaccination. Receptors were obtained from a human donor who received a COVID-19 vaccine.

The chain recombines TRBV5-4 with TRBJ2-3; TRBD2 is a possible D gene (6 bases). Germline V gives CDR1 SGHNT, CDR2 YYREEE (reference sequence). V was clipped by 4 bases and J by 6 bases, with 15 bases between them. The CDR3 spans 14 residues. The CDR3 DNA reads as TGTGCCAGCAGCGGGGACTCCCAAAGGGATACGCAGTATTTT. This gives the protein CASSGDSQRDTQYF.

The chain links TRBV5-4 to TRBJ2-2; possibly TRBD1 or TRBD2 for D (6 bases each). The CDR3 is made up of 17 amino acids. Trimming removed 4 bases at V and 4 bases at J, with 20 bases between. CDR1 is SGHNT and CDR2 is YYREEE in the germline V gene (reference sequence). The CDR3 coding sequence is TGTGCCAGCAGCCCCCCTTTGGGGGGCGGTGGCACCGGGGAGCTGTTTTTT. This sequence encodes CASSPPLGGGGTGELFF.

The chain uses TRBV5-1 and TRBJ2-2, with D hard to call. The V end lost 7 bases, the J end lost 3 bases, and 16 bases lay between the germline ends. The CDR3 sequence is 15 residues long. Germline CDR1 is SGHRS and CDR2 is YFSETQ. The CDR3 sequence is CASRPLGGDTGELFF. CDR3 DNA sequence: TGCGCCAGCCGACCCTTGGGCGGCGACACCGGGGAGCTGTTTTTT.

The chain employs TRBV2 and TRBJ2-5, with 8 bases identical to TRBD1. V lost 5 bases, J lost 1 base, and 9 bases stayed unmatched. This CDR3 has 16 amino acids. Germline CDR1 is SNHLY and CDR2 is FYNNEI. CDR3 amino acids: CASSSLGTGRQETQYF. CDR3 nucleotides: TGTGCCAGCAGTTCCCTTGGGACAGGCCGCCAAGAGACCCAGTACTTC.

The gene calls are TRBV27 and TRBJ2-3, with 11 bases lining up with TRBD2. The CDR3 loop spans 18 amino acids. J lost 1 base, V lost 4 bases, and 10 bases had no gene match. Germline V CDR1 and CDR2: MNHEY, SMNVEV (reference sequence). CDR3 nucleotide sequence: TGTGCCAGCAGTTCCTTGGGAAAACTAGCGGGGGGCACAGATACGCAGTATTTT. Translation gives CASSSLGKLAGGTDTQYF.

The rearrangement uses TRBV11-2 and TRBJ2-3; no definite D call. The CDR3 runs 14 residues. V was cut by 2 bases and J by 0 bases, with 6 bases left in between. The germline V gene encodes CDR1 SGHAT and CDR2 FQNNGV. The CDR3 DNA reads as TGTGCCAGCAGCTTAACTCGGAGCACAGATACGCAGTATTTT. This codes for CASSLTRSTDTQYF.

J is TRBJ1-3 and V is TRBV5-1; no definite D call. The germline V gene has CDR1 SGHRS and CDR2 YFSETQ. V was trimmed by 2 bases and J by 1 base, leaving 25 bases between them. This CDR3 has 20 residues. CDR3 loop: CASSFGLALVPGGSGNTIYF. CDR3 in DNA: TGCGCCAGCAGCTTCGGGTTAGCCCTTGTCCCCGGAGGTTCTGGAAACACCATATATTTT.

The genes are TRBV18 and TRBJ2-2; D might be TRBD1 or TRBD2, each matching 5 bases. V dropped 4 bases and J dropped 4 bases, with 10 bases sitting between them. The CDR3 has 14 amino acids. Germline CDR1 KGHSH, CDR2 LQKENI. In DNA, the CDR3 is TGTGCCAGCTCACAACAGGAGGTCACCGGGGAGCTGTTTTTT. This encodes CASSQQEVTGELFF.

V gene TRBV2 combines with J gene TRBJ1-4, with TRBD1 matching 10 bases. The CDR3 runs to 15 residues. Germline V gives CDR1 SNHLY, CDR2 FYNNEI. J gave up 1 base and V 6 bases, and 2 bases lay outside the gene matches. The CDR3 sequence is CASRGTGVTNEKLFF. CDR3 nucleotides: TGTGCCAGCAGGGGGACAGGGGTAACTAATGAAAAACTGTTTTTT.

This clone showed up just a few times. The V gene is TRBV28, the J gene TRBJ1-5, with 7 bases matching TRBD1. The V gene's germline CDR1 is MDHEN and CDR2 SYDVKM. CDR3 length: 15 residues. After removal of 3 bases from V and 5 bases from J, the junction contained 7 bases not matched to a gene. The CDR3 is CASSFDRVVDQPQHF. CDR3 nucleotides: TGTGCCAGCAGTTTTGACAGGGTAGTAGATCAGCCCCAGCATTTT.